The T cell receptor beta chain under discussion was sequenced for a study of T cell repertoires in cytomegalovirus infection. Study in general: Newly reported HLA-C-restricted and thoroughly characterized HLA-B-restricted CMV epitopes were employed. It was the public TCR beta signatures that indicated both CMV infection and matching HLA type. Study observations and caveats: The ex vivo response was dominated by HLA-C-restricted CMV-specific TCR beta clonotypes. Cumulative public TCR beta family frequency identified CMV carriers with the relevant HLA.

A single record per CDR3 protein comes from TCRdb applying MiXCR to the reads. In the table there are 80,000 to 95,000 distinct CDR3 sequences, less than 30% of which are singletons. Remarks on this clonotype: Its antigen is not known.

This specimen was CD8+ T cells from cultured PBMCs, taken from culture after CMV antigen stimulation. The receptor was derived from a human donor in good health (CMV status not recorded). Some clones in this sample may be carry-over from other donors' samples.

The CDR3 spells CASSRGQDEQYF. The CDR3 nucleotides are TGTGCCAGCAGCCGGGGACAGGACGAGCAGTACTTC. The chain recombines TRBV5-5 with TRBJ2-7, with TRBD1 matching 8 bases. Germline trimming cut 4 bases from V and 5 bases from J; bases unmatched to any gene: 2. Germline-derived CDR1 and CDR2 are SGHKS and YYEKEE (reference sequence). The CDR3 sequence is 12 residues long.